This TCR beta chain was sequenced in a study of spatial heterogeneity in lung cancer. Notes on the study in general: As ubiquitous and regional nonsynonymous mutations varied, counts of ubiquitous and regional expanded TCRs tracked them, respectively. Tumoral mutation counts were tracked by counts of expanded intratumoral alpha and beta TCRs.

Specified time point: sample taken at primary tumor resection. Samples were obtained from approximately 72 donors, all untreated early-stage non-small cell lung cancer patients. Whole RNA, which was extracted from tumor, nontumor lung tissue or frozen PBMC, was sequenced without any cell sorting. The CDR3 has 12 amino acids. The germline V and J ends were trimmed by 3 bases and 5 bases, with 7 bases remaining between them. Per the germline V gene, CDR1 is SEHNR and CDR2 is FQNEAQ (reference sequence). This clonotype is deemed medium-sized. Its antigen is unidentified. This beta chain turned up in a library designed for alpha chains; as an off-target read, its abundance says little. On each TCR cDNA molecule, a unique molecular identifier was present. TCRdb processed the 5' RACE reads anew with MiXCR; each CDR3 protein has one entry. The sample contains more than 6,500 distinct CDR3 sequences, around 13% of which appear only once.

The TCR was taken from a male donor with early-stage non-small cell lung cancer. This specimen was lung tumor tissue, taken at surgery. V usage is TRBV7-9 and J usage is TRBJ2-5, with D hard to call. Here the CDR3 DNA reads TGTGCCAGCAGCTTTGGTACCGAGACCCAGTACTTC. Its protein product is CASSFGTETQYF. Filled out from reference TRBV7-9 and TRBJ2-5, the complete variable domain reads DTGVSQNPRHKITKRGQNVTFRCDPISEHNRLYWYRQTLGQGPEFLTYFQNEAQLEKSRLLSDRFSAERPKGSFSTLEIQRTEQGDSAMYLCASSFGTETQYFGPGTRLLVL.